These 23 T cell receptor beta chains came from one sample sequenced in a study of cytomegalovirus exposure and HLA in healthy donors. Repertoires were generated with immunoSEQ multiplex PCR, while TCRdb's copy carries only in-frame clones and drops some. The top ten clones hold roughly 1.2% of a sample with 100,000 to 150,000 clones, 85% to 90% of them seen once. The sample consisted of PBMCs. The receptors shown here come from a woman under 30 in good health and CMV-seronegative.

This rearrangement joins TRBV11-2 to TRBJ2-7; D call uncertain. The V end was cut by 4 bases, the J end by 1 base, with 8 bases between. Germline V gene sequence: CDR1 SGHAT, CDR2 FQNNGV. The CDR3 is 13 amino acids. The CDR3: CASSSTGSYEQYF. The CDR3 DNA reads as TGTGCCAGCAGCTCGACGGGTTCCTACGAGCAGTACTTC.

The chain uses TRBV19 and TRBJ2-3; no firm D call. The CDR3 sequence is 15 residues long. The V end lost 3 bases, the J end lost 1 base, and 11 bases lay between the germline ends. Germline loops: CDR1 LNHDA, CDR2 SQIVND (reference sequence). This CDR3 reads CASSIWSGGTDTQYF. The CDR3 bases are TGTGCCAGTAGTATCTGGTCAGGCGGCACAGATACGCAGTATTTT. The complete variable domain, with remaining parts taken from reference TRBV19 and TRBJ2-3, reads DGGITQSPKYLFRKEGQNVTLSCEQNLNHDAMYWYRQDPGQGLRLIYYSQIVNDFQKGDIAEGYSVSREKKESFPLTVTSAQKNPTAFYLCASSIWSGGTDTQYFGPGTRLTVL.

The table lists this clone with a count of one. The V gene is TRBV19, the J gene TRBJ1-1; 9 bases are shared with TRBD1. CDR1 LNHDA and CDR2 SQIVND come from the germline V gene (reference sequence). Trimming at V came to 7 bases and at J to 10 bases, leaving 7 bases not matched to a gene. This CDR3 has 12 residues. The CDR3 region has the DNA TGTGCCAGTAAACCCTCGACAGGGGGAGCTTTCTTT. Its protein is CASKPSTGGAFF.

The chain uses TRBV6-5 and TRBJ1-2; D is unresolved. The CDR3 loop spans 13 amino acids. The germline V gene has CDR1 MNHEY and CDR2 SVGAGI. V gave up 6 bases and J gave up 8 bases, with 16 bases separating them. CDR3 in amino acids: CASRQLGLGGYTF. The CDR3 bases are TGTGCCAGCAGACAACTCGGACTCGGCGGCTACACCTTC.

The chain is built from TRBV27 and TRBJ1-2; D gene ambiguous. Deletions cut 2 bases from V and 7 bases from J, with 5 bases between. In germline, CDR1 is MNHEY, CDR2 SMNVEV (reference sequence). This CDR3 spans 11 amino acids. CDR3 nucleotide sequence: TGTGCCAGCAGTTTACCGGGTGGCTACACCTTC. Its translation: CASSLPGGYTF.

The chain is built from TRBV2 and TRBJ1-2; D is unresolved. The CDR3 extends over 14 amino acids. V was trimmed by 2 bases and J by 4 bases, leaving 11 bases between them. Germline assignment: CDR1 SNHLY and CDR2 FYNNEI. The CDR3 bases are TGTGCCAGCAGTGAACCCGGTAATCCCTATGGCTACACCTTC. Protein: CASSEPGNPYGYTF.

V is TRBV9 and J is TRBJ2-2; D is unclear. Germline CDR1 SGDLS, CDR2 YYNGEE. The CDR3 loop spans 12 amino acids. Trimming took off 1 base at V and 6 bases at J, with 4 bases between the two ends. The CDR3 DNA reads TGTGCCAGCAGCGTAACAGCCGGGGAGCTGTTTTTT. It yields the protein CASSVTAGELFF.

The DNA of the CDR3 is TGTGCCAGCAGAGAGCAGCGGGGGGGCGAAAACGAGCAGTACTTC. This sequence encodes CASREQRGGENEQYF. The chain uses TRBV5-4 and TRBJ2-7, with 10 bases aligning to TRBD2. The length of the CDR3 is 15 residues. CDR1 is SGHNT, CDR2 YYREEE, per germline (reference sequence). Losses at the gene ends were 5 bases for V and 5 bases for J; bases not matched to a gene: 10.

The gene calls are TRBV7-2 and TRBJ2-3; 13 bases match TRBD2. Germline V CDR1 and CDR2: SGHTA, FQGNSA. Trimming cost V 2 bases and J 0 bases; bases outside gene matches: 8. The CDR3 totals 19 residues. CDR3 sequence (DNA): TGTGCCAGCAGCTTAAGTCGACTAGCGGGGGGCACCAGCACAGATACGCAGTATTTT. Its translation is CASSLSRLAGGTSTDTQYF.

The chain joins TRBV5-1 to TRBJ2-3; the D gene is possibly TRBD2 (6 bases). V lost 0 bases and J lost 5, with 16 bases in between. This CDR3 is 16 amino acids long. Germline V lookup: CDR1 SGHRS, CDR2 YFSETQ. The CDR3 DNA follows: TGCGCCAGCAGCTTGGAAGGGTGGGGGGATAGAGATACGCAGTATTTT. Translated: CASSLEGWGDRDTQYF.

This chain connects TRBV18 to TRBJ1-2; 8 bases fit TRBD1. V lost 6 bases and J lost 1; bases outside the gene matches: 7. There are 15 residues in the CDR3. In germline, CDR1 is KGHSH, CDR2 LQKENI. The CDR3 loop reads CASSAGTGLNYGYTF. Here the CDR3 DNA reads TGTGCCAGCTCCGCCGGGACAGGCCTTAACTATGGCTACACCTTC.

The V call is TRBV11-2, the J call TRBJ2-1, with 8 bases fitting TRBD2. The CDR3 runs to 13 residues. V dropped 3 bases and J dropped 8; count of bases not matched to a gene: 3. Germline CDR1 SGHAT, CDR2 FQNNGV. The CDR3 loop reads CASSFGGGYEQFF. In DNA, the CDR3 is TGTGCCAGCAGCTTCGGCGGGGGGTATGAGCAGTTCTTC.

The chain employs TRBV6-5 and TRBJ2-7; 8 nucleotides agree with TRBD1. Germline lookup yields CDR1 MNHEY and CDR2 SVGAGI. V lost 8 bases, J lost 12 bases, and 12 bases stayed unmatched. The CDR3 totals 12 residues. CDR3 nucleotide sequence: TGTGCCAGCGGACGCTCAGGGGGCCACTGGTACTTC. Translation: CASGRSGGHWYF.

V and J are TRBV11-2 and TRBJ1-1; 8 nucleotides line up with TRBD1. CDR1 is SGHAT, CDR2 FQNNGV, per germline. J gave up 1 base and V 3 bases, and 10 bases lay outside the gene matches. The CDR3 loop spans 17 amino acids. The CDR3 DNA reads TGTGCCAGCAGCTTTAGTACAGGGGGGCCGAGGAACACTGAAGCTTTCTTT. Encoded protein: CASSFSTGGPRNTEAFF.

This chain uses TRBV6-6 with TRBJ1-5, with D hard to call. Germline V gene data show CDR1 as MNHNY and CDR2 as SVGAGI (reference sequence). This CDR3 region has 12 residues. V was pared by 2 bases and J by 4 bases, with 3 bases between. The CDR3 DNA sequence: TGTGCCAGCAGTTACACTAATCAGCCCCAGCATTTT. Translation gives CASSYTNQPQHF.

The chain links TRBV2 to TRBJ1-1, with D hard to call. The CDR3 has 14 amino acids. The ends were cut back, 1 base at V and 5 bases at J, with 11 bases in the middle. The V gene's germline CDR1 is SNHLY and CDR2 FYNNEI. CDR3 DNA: TGTGCCAGCAGTGAAGGAGTTCTCCGGACTGAAGCTTTCTTT. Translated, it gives CASSEGVLRTEAFF.

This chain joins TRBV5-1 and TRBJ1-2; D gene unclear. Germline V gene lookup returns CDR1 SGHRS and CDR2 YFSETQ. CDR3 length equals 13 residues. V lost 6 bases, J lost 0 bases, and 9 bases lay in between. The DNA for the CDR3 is TGCGCCAGCACGCCGGACTCTAACTATGGCTACACCTTC. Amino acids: CASTPDSNYGYTF.

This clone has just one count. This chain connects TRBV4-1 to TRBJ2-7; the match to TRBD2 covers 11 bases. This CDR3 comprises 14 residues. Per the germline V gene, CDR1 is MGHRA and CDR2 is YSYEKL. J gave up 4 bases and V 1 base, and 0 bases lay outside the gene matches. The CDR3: CASSQGLAGYEQYF. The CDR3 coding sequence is TGCGCCAGCAGCCAAGGACTAGCGGGGTACGAGCAGTACTTC.

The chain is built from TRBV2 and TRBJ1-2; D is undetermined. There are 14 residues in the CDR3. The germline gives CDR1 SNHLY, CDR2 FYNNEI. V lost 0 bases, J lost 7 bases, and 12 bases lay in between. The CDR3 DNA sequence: TGTGCCAGCAGTGAAGCTTTTCCCTCCGTTGGCTACACCTTC. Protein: CASSEAFPSVGYTF.

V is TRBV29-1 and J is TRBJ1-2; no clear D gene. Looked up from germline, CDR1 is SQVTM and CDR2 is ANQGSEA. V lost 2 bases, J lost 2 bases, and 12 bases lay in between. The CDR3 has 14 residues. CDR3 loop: CSVEFSDSNYGYTF. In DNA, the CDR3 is TGCAGCGTTGAATTTAGCGATTCCAACTATGGCTACACCTTC.

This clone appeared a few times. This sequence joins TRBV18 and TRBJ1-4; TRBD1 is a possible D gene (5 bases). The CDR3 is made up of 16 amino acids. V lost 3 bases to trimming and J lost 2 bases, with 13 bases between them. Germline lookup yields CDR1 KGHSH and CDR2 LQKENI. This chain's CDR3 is CASSPNTGSTNEKLFF. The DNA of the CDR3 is TGTGCCAGCTCACCGAACACAGGATCCACTAATGAAAAACTGTTTTTT. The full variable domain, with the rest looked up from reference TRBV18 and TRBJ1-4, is NAGVMQNPRHLVRRRGQEARLRCSPMKGHSHVYWYRQLPEEGLKFMVYLQKENIIDESGMPKERFSAEFPKEGPSILRIQQVVRGDSAAYFCASSPNTGSTNEKLFFGSGTQLSVL.

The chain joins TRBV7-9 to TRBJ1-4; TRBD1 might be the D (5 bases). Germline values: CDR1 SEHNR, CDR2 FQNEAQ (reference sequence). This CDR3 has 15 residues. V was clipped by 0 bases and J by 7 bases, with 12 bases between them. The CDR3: CASSLAQGTAEKLFF. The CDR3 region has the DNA TGTGCCAGCAGCTTAGCGCAGGGAACCGCTGAAAAACTGTTTTTT.

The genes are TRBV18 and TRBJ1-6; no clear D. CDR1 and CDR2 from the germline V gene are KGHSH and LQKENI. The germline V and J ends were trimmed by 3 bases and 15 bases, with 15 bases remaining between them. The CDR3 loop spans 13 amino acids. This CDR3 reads CASSPGAAGFLHF. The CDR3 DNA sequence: TGTGCCAGCTCACCGGGCGCCGCCGGTTTCCTCCACTTT. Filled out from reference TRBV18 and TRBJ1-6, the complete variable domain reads NAGVMQNPRHLVRRRGQEARLRCSPMKGHSHVYWYRQLPEEGLKFMVYLQKENIIDESGMPKERFSAEFPKEGPSILRIQQVVRGDSAAYFCASSPGAAGFLHFGNGTRLTVT.